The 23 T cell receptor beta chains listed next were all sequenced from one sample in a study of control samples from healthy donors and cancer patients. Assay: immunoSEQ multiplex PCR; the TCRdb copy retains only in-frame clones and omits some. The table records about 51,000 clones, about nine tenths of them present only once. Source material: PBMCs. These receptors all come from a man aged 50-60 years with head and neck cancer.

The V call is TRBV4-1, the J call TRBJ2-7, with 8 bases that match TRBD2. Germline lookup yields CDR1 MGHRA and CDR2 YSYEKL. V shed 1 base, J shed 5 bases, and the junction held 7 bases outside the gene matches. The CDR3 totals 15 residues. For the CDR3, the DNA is TGCGCCAGCAGCCAAGGACCCGGGGGGGTAAACGAGCAGTACTTC. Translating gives CASSQGPGGVNEQYF.

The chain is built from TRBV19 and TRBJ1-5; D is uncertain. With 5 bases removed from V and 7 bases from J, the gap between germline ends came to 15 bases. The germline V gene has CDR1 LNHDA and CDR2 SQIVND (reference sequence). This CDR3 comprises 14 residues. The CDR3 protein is CASSLSRFRQPQHF. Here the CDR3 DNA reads TGTGCCAGTAGTCTTAGTCGGTTTAGGCAGCCCCAGCATTTT. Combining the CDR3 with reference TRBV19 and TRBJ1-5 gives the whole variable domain DGGITQSPKYLFRKEGQNVTLSCEQNLNHDAMYWYRQDPGQGLRLIYYSQIVNDFQKGDIAEGYSVSREKKESFPLTVTSAQKNPTAFYLCASSLSRFRQPQHFGDGTRLSIL.

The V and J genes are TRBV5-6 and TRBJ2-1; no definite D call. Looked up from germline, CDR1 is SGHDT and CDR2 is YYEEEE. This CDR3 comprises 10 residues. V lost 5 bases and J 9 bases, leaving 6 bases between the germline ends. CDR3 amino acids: CASRPPEQFF. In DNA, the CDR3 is TGTGCCAGCAGGCCTCCTGAGCAGTTCTTC.

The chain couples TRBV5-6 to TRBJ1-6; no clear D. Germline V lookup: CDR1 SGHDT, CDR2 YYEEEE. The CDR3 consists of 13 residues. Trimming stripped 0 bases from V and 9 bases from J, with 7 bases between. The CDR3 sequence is CASSLDKVSPLHF. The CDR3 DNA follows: TGTGCCAGCAGCTTGGACAAGGTTTCACCCCTCCACTTT.

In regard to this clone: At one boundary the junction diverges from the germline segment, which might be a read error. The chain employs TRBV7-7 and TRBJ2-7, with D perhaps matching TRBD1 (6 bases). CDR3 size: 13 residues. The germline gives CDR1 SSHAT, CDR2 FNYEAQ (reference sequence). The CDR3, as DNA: TGTGCTAGCAGCACGGGACAATCCGGCGAGCAGTACTTC. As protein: CASSTGQSGEQYF.

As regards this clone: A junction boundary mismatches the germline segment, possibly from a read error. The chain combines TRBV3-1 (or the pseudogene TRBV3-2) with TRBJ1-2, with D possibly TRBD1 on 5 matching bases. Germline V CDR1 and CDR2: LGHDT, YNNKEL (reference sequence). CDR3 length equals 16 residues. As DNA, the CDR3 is TGTGCCAGCAGCCAAGGCAGACAGCGAAGGGGCTATGACTACACCTTC. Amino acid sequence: CASSQGRQRRGYDYTF.

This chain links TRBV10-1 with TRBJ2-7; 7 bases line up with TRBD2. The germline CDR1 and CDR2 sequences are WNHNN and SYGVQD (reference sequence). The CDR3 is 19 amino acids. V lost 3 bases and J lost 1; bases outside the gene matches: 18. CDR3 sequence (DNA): TGCGCCAGCAGTGACCCAGACCCCCAACTAGCGCCCCAATCCTACGAGCAGTACTTC. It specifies CASSDPDPQLAPQSYEQYF.

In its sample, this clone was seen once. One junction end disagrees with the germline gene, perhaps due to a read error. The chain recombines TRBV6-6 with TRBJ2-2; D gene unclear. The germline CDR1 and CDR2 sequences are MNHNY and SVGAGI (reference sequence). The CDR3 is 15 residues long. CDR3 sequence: CASSLAGAKTGELFF. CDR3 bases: TGTGCCAGTTCCCTCGCAGGAGCGAAGACCGGGGAGCTGTTTTTT.

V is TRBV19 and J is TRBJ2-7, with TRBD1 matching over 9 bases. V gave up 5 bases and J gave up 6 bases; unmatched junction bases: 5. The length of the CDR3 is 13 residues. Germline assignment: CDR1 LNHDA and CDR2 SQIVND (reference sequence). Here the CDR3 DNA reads TGTGCCAGTAGTGTAACAGGGGGCGTCGAGCAGTACTTC. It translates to CASSVTGGVEQYF.

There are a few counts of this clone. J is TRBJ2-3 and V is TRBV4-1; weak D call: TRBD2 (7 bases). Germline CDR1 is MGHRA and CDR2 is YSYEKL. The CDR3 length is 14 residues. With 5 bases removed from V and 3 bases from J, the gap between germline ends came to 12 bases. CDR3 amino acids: CASSLGGGTDTQYF. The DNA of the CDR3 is TGCGCCAGCAGCTTGGGAGGGGGGACAGATACGCAGTATTTT.

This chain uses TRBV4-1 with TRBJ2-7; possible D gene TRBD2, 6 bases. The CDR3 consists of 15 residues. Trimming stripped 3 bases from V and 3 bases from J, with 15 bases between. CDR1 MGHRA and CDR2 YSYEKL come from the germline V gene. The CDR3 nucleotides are TGCGCCAGCAGCCATGGGACTGACGTGGGCTACGAGCAGTACTTC. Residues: CASSHGTDVGYEQYF.

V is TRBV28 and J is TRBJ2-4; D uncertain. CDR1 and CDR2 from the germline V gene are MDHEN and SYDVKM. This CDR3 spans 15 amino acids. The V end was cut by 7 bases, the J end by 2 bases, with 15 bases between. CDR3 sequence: CASTTSRWSKNIQYF. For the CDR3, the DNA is TGTGCCAGCACCACGAGCAGGTGGTCCAAAAACATTCAGTACTTC.

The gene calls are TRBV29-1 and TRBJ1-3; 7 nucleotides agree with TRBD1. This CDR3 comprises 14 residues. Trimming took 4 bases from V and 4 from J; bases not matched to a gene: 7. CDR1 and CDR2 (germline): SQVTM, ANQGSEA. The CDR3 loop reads CSVGLSGQGNTIYF. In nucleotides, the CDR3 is TGCAGCGTTGGGCTCTCGGGACAGGGAAACACCATATATTTT. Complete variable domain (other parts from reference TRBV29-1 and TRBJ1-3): SAVISQKPSRDICQRGTSLTIQCQVDSQVTMMFWYRQQPGQSLTLIATANQGSEATYESGFVIDKFPISRPNLTFSTLTVSNMSPEDSSIYLCSVGLSGQGNTIYFGEGSWLTVV.

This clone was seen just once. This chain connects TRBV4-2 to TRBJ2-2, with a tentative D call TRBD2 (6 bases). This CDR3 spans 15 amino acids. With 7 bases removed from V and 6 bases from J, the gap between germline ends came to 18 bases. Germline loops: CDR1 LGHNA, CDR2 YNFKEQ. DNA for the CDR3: TGTGCCAGCAACTCGCTCGGAGGGGAGGCCGGGGAGCTGTTTTTT. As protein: CASNSLGGEAGELFF.

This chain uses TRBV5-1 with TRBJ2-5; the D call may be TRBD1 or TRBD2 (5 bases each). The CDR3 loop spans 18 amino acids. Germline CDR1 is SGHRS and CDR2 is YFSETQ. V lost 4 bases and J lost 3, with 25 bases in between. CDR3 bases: TGCGCCAGCAGCAGAGGGACCCACGGTCTAGAGCGTGAAGAGACCCAGTACTTC. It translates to CASSRGTHGLEREETQYF.

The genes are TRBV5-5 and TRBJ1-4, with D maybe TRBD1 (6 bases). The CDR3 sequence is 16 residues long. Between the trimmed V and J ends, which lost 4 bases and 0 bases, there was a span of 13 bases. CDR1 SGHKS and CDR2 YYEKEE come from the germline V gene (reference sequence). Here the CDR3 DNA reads TGTGCCAGCAGCCCCGGGACAACCGCAACTAATGAAAAACTGTTTTTT. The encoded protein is CASSPGTTATNEKLFF.

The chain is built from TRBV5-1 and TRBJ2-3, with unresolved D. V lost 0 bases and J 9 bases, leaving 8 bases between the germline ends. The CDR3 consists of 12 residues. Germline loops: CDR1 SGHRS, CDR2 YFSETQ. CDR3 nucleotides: TGCGCCAGCAGCTTGGAGGGAATGACGCAGTATTTT. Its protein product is CASSLEGMTQYF.

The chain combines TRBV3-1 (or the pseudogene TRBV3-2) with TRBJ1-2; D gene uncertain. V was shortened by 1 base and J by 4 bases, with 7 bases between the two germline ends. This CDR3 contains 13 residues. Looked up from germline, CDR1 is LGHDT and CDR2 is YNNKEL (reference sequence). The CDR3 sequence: CASSQGGSYGYTF. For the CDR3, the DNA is TGTGCCAGCAGCCAAGGGGGATCCTATGGCTACACCTTC.

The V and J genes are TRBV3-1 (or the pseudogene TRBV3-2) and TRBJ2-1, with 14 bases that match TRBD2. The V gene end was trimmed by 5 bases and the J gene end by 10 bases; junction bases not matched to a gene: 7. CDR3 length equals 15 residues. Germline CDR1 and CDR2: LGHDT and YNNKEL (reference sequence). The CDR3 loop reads CASSSTSGRAHEQFF. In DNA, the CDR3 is TGTGCCAGCAGCTCGACTAGCGGGAGGGCCCACGAGCAGTTCTTC.

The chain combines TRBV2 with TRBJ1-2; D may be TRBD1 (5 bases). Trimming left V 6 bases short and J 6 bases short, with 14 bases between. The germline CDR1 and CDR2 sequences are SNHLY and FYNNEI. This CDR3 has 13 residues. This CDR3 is CASRQAGGDGYTF. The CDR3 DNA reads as TGTGCCAGCAGGCAAGCCGGGGGGGATGGCTACACCTTC.

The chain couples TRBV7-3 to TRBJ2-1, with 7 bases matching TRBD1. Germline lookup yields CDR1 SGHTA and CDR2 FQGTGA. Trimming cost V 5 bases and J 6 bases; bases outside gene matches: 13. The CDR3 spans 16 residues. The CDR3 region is CASSLDEGQAGNEQFF. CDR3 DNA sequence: TGTGCCAGCAGCCTCGACGAAGGACAGGCCGGCAATGAGCAGTTCTTC.

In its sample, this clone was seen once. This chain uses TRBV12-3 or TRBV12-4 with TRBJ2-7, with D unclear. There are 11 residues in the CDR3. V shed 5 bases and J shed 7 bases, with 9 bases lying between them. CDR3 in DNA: TGTGCCAGCAGTAGAAGCTTAGAGCAGTACTTC. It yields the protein CASSRSLEQYF.

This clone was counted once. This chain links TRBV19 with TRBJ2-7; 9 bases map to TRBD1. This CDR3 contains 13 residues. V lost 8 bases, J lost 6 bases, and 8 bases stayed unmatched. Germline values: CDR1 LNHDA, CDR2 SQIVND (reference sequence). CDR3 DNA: TGTGCCAGTTCCCGGGACAGGGAAGGCGAGCAGTACTTC. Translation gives CASSRDREGEQYF.